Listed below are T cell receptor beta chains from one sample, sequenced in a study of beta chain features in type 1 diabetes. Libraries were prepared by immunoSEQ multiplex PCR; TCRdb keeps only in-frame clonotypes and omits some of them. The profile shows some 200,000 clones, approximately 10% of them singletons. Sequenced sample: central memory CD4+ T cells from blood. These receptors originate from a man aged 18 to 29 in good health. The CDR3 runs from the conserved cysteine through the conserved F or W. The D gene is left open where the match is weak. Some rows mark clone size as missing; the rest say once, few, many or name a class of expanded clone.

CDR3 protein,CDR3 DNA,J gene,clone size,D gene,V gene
CASTSHSGRRNEQFF,TGTGCCAGCACCTCGCATAGCGGGAGGCGGAATGAGCAGTTCTTC,TRBJ2-1,many,TRBD2,TRBV28
CASSPGLTPNTGELFF,TGTGCCAGCAGCCCTGGTTTGACACCGAACACCGGGGAGCTGTTTTTT,TRBJ2-2,-,-,TRBV7-2
CAWSVSMSYTF,TGTGCCTGGAGTGTCTCTATGAGCTACACCTTC,TRBJ1-2,-,-,TRBV30
CASSQDYGREVREQYF,TGCGCCAGCAGCCAAGATTATGGCAGGGAGGTCAGGGAGCAGTACTTC,TRBJ2-7,many,-,TRBV4-3
CASRRPGTGADTQYF,TGTGCCAGCAGGCGTCCCGGGACAGGGGCAGATACGCAGTATTTT,TRBJ2-3,-,TRBD1,TRBV6-1
CASSLQMSSYNEQFF,TGTGCCAGCAGTTTACAGATGAGCTCCTACAATGAGCAGTTCTTC,TRBJ2-1,-,-,TRBV27
CASGTSASTDTQYF,TGTGCCAGCGGGACTAGCGCTAGCACAGATACGCAGTATTTT,TRBJ2-3,many,TRBD2,TRBV7-9
CASSEDRPLAKNIQYF,TGTGCCAGCAGTGAAGACAGACCTCTAGCCAAAAACATTCAGTACTTC,TRBJ2-4,-,-,TRBV6-1
CASSAGQGFLTNEKLFF,TGTGCCAGCAGTGCGGGACAGGGGTTTTTGACTAATGAAAAACTGTTTTTT,TRBJ1-4,-,TRBD1,TRBV6-1
CASSVEDSNFGLTQYF,TGTGCCAGCAGCGTAGAGGACTCTAACTTCGGCCTCACGCAGTATTTT,TRBJ2-3,few,-,TRBV9
CSVTEIRDTQYF,TGCAGCGTTACAGAAATCCGGGATACGCAGTATTTT,TRBJ2-3,-,-,TRBV29-1
CASSDPLTNEQFF,TGTGCCAGCAGTGACCCACTAACCAATGAGCAGTTCTTC,TRBJ2-1,-,-,TRBV2
CASTGLLSYEQYF,TGTGCCAGCACAGGGTTATTATCCTACGAGCAGTACTTC,TRBJ2-7,few,-,TRBV2
CASSPGPGASYEQYF,TGTGCCAGCAGCCCCGGCCCAGGGGCGAGCTACGAGCAGTACTTC,TRBJ2-7,-,-,TRBV11-2
CASSVGPGDNEQFF,TGTGCCAGCAGCGTAGGTCCAGGGGATAATGAGCAGTTCTTC,TRBJ2-1,-,-,TRBV9
CAWSVKRGLTF,TGTGCCTGGAGTGTTAAGAGGGGTCTCACCTTC,TRBJ1-2,few,-,TRBV30
CAWSVGTQYF,TGTGCCTGGAGTGTCGGGACCCAGTACTTC,TRBJ2-5,few,-,TRBV30
CASSPVFGANVLTF,TGTGCCAGCAGCCCCGTTTTTGGGGCCAACGTCCTGACTTTC,TRBJ2-6,-,-,TRBV5-6
CASSPVAGSSYNEQFF,TGTGCCAGCTCACCAGTAGCGGGCAGCTCCTACAATGAGCAGTTCTTC,TRBJ2-1,few,TRBD2,TRBV18
CAWSVPGHFYEQYF,TGTGCCTGGAGTGTACCGGGACACTTCTACGAGCAGTACTTC,TRBJ2-7,few,-,TRBV30
CASSTRQGSDEQFF,TGTGCCAGCAGCACCAGACAGGGGAGCGATGAGCAGTTCTTC,TRBJ2-1,few,TRBD1,TRBV4-2
CASLRDRGYNEQFF,TGCGCCAGCCTCCGGGACAGGGGGTACAATGAGCAGTTCTTC,TRBJ2-1,-,TRBD1,TRBV10-2
CASSTAANYGYTF,TGCGCCAGCAGTACGGCAGCTAACTATGGCTACACCTTC,TRBJ1-2,-,-,TRBV4-1
CASSQDRASGRYEQYF,TGCGCCAGCAGCCAAGATAGGGCTAGCGGGAGGTACGAGCAGTACTTC,TRBJ2-7,-,TRBD2,TRBV4-3
CAISEGETQYF,TGTGCCATCAGTGAGGGGGAGACCCAGTACTTC,TRBJ2-5,-,-,TRBV10-3
CASSLVQGGSYNEQFF,TGTGCCAGCAGCCTTGTCCAGGGGGGATCCTACAATGAGCAGTTCTTC,TRBJ2-1,-,-,TRBV28
CASSFQGGPYNEQFF,TGCGCCAGCAGCTTCCAAGGGGGACCCTACAATGAGCAGTTCTTC,TRBJ2-1,-,-,TRBV5-1
CASSFGLTSGDTDTQYF,TGTGCCAGCAGCTTTGGCCTGACTAGCGGGGACACAGATACGCAGTATTTT,TRBJ2-3,-,TRBD2,TRBV7-2
CASASQGHTEAFF,TGTGCCAGCGCGAGCCAGGGCCACACTGAAGCTTTCTTT,TRBJ1-1,few,-,TRBV6-5
CASSERQGREQYF,TGTGCCAGCAGTGAACGCCAGGGGAGGGAGCAGTACTTC,TRBJ2-7,-,-,TRBV6-1
CAWSAGEGYEQYF,TGTGCCTGGAGTGCAGGGGAGGGCTACGAGCAGTACTTC,TRBJ2-7,few,-,TRBV30
CASSDFRGRGSEQYF,TGTGCCAGCAGTGATTTTCGCGGCCGGGGAAGCGAGCAGTACTTC,TRBJ2-7,many,-,TRBV2
CSVVGQGFEKLFF,TGCAGCGTTGTGGGACAGGGTTTTGAAAAACTGTTTTTT,TRBJ1-4,-,TRBD1,TRBV29-1
CSVDHTDYGYTF,TGCAGCGTTGACCACACGGATTATGGCTACACCTTC,TRBJ1-2,many,-,TRBV29-1
CASSLVGATATDTQYF,TGTGCCAGCAGCTTGGTTGGGGCCACAGCCACAGATACGCAGTATTTT,TRBJ2-3,-,-,TRBV5-6
CSVEESWTKYEQFF,TGCAGCGTTGAAGAGTCGTGGACTAAATATGAGCAGTTCTTC,TRBJ2-1,many,-,TRBV29-1
CASSYWDGETQYF,TGTGCCAGCAGCTATTGGGACGGGGAGACCCAGTACTTC,TRBJ2-5,-,-,TRBV5-6
CSASRGSRSYEQYF,TGCAGCGCTTCCAGGGGTTCTCGCTCCTACGAGCAGTACTTC,TRBJ2-7,few,-,TRBV29-1
CASSFTGQGQQYF,TGTGCCAGCAGTTTTACCGGACAGGGTCAGCAGTACTTC,TRBJ2-7,-,TRBD1,TRBV27
CSVEARQGSLREQYF,TGCAGCGTTGAAGCTAGACAGGGAAGTTTACGCGAGCAGTACTTC,TRBJ2-7,few,TRBD1,TRBV29-1
CASSLTLANTGELFF,TGTGCCAGCAGCCTGACTTTAGCGAACACCGGGGAGCTGTTTTTT,TRBJ2-2,-,-,TRBV7-9